These 28 T cell receptor beta chains were sequenced from one sample in a study of shared clonotypes between healthy human individuals. This table comes from immunoSEQ multiplex PCR, and its TCRdb copy is limited to in-frame clones, with some not included. The data show some 490,000 clones, with about 84% seen just once and about an eighth held by the top ten. What was sequenced was PBMCs. Receptors were obtained from a woman between 40 and 55 years old in good health. Some clones in this sample may be carry-over from other donors' samples.

This clone occurred once. The chain couples TRBV7-8 to TRBJ2-5; D is unclear. The CDR3 is 13 amino acids. Germline CDR1 reads SGHVS; CDR2 reads FQNEAQ. Trimming cost V 5 bases and J 2 bases, with 9 bases left between them. The CDR3 loop reads CASSRLEQETQYF. CDR3 nucleotides: TGTGCCAGCAGCAGACTTGAGCAAGAGACCCAGTACTTC.

About this clone: Other DNA sequences within the sample encode an identical CDR3. The chain links TRBV7-9 to TRBJ2-7; no clear D. Germline V gene lookup returns CDR1 SEHNR and CDR2 FQNEAQ (reference sequence). The CDR3 totals 12 residues. Trimming cost V 5 bases and J 0 bases, with 5 bases left between them. CDR3 DNA sequence: TGTGCCAGCAGCCCGGTCTCCTACGAGCAGTACTTC. Translating gives CASSPVSYEQYF.

Turning to this clone: One base away lies a much larger clone, so this may be a sequencing read error. Other DNA sequences in the same sample also yield this CDR3. This rearrangement joins TRBV19 to TRBJ1-1; D is unclear. The CDR3 contains 16 residues. Between the trimmed V and J ends, which lost 2 bases and 3 bases, there was a span of 16 bases. Germline V gives CDR1 LNHDA, CDR2 SQIVND (reference sequence). Here the CDR3 reads CASSILGGLGDTEAFF. The CDR3 DNA is TGTGCCAGTAGTATATTGGGAGGGCTCGGTGACACTGAAGCTTTCTTT.

With regard to this clone: A read error is likely here: a far larger clone is one base away. The chain is built from TRBV5-6 and TRBJ1-1; 7 bases fit TRBD1. This CDR3 has 15 amino acids. V dropped 1 base and J dropped 4; count of bases not matched to a gene: 7. Germline assignment: CDR1 SGHDT and CDR2 YYEEEE. CDR3 residues: CASSLLPGGCTEAFF. CDR3 bases: TGTGCCAGCAGCTTGCTCCCAGGGGGGTGCACTGAAGCTTTCTTT.

V and J are TRBV2 and TRBJ2-5, with D tentatively TRBD1 (5 bases). CDR1 and CDR2 from the germline V gene are SNHLY and FYNNEI. The CDR3 is 12 amino acids. The V end lost 4 bases, the J end lost 2 bases, and 5 bases lay between the germline ends. The CDR3 coding sequence is TGTGCCAGCAGTGGACAGCAAGAGACCCAGTACTTC. It translates to CASSGQQETQYF. The full variable domain, rest sourced from reference TRBV2 and TRBJ2-5, is EPEVTQTPSHQVTQMGQEVILRCVPISNHLYFYWYRQILGQKVEFLVSFYNNEISEKSEIFDDQFSVERPDGSNFTLKIRSTKLEDSAMYFCASSGQQETQYFGPGTRLLVL.

The chain couples TRBV27 to TRBJ1-1; D might be TRBD1 (6 bases). V was shortened by 3 bases and J by 6 bases, with 14 bases between the two germline ends. The CDR3 extends over 14 amino acids. Per the germline V gene, CDR1 is MNHEY and CDR2 is SMNVEV (reference sequence). The CDR3 DNA follows: TGTGCCAGCAGTTTCACCACAGGGTCCTCTGAAGCTTTCTTT. Translated, it gives CASSFTTGSSEAFF.

The chain is built from TRBV4-2 and TRBJ2-7; 13 positions agree with TRBD2. J lost 2 bases, V lost 3 bases, and 16 bases had no gene match. Germline-derived CDR1 and CDR2 are LGHNA and YNFKEQ. The CDR3 contains 20 residues. The CDR3 DNA sequence: TGTGCCAGCAGCCATGTCCCTATGACTAGCGGGAGGCAATTGCCCTACGAGCAGTACTTC. It is translated as CASSHVPMTSGRQLPYEQYF.

V is TRBV5-1 and J is TRBJ1-4; D perhaps matches TRBD1 (5 bases). The CDR3 is 15 residues long. Germline V CDR1 and CDR2: SGHRS, YFSETQ. Trimming took off 0 bases at V and 7 bases at J, with 13 bases between the two ends. CDR3: CASSLDGRGREKLFF. Here the CDR3 DNA reads TGCGCCAGCAGCTTGGACGGGAGGGGTCGTGAAAAACTGTTTTTT.

In its sample, this clone was seen many times. V gene TRBV5-6 combines with J gene TRBJ1-1, with 10 bases identical to TRBD1. CDR3 size: 17 residues. Germline trimming cut 4 bases from V and 5 bases from J; bases unmatched to any gene: 14. Germline CDR1 SGHDT, CDR2 YYEEEE. The CDR3 DNA reads as TGTGCCAGCAGCCAATTATTAATTGGGACAGGGGATACTGAAGCTTTCTTT. It codes for CASSQLLIGTGDTEAFF. The variable domain in full, with the rest retrieved from reference TRBV5-6 and TRBJ1-1, is DAGVTQSPTHLIKTRGQQVTLRCSPKSGHDTVSWYQQALGQGPQFIFQYYEEEERQRGNFPDRFSGHQFPNYSSELNVNALLLGDSALYLCASSQLLIGTGDTEAFFGQGTRLTVV.

The chain has TRBV5-6 and TRBJ1-2; no clear D. Germline V CDR1 and CDR2: SGHDT, YYEEEE. Trimming removed 1 base from V and 8 bases from J, with 6 bases in between. This CDR3 spans 11 amino acids. The CDR3 reads CASSLNDGYTF. CDR3 sequence (DNA): TGTGCCAGCAGCTTGAACGACGGCTACACCTTC.

The chain carries TRBV7-8 and TRBJ1-1, with D hard to call. The length of the CDR3 is 13 residues. Trimming took 5 bases from V and 8 from J, leaving 15 bases between them. Per germline, CDR1 SGHVS and CDR2 FQNEAQ. CDR3: CASSLEDSWEAFF. The CDR3 DNA sequence: TGTGCCAGCAGCCTAGAGGACTCCTGGGAAGCTTTCTTT.

The chain uses TRBV28 and TRBJ2-2; 7 bases fit TRBD1. Germline CDR1 reads MDHEN; CDR2 reads SYDVKM. With V trimmed by 6 bases and J by 1 base, 2 bases remained unmatched. CDR3 size: 14 residues. The CDR3: CASRQGLNTGELFF. The DNA for the CDR3 is TGTGCCAGCAGACAGGGGTTGAACACCGGGGAGCTGTTTTTT. Combining the CDR3 with reference TRBV28 and TRBJ2-2 gives the whole variable domain DVKVTQSSRYLVKRTGEKVFLECVQDMDHENMFWYRQDPGLGLRLIYFSYDVKMKEKGDIPEGYSVSREKKERFSLILESASTNQTSMYLCASRQGLNTGELFFGEGSRLTVL.

V and J are TRBV9 and TRBJ2-3; 8 bases map to TRBD2. After removal of 2 bases from V and 4 bases from J, the junction contained 6 bases not matched to a gene. Germline V gene data show CDR1 as SGDLS and CDR2 as YYNGEE. There are 15 residues in the CDR3. CDR3 amino acids: CASSVRLASPDTQYF. DNA for the CDR3: TGTGCCAGCAGCGTTAGACTAGCGAGCCCAGATACGCAGTATTTT. Combining the CDR3 with reference TRBV9 and TRBJ2-3 gives the whole variable domain DSGVTQTPKHLITATGQRVTLRCSPRSGDLSVYWYQQSLDQGLQFLIQYYNGEERAKGNILERFSAQQFPDLHSELNLSSLELGDSALYFCASSVRLASPDTQYFGPGTRLTVL.

This clone was detected only once. The chain carries TRBV7-9 and TRBJ2-7; 9 nucleotides agree with TRBD2. Germline CDR1 reads SEHNR; CDR2 reads FQNEAQ (reference sequence). J gave up 6 bases and V 1 base, and 10 bases lay outside the gene matches. The CDR3 sequence is 16 residues long. Written as DNA, the CDR3 is TGTGCCAGCAGCTTAGGTCTAGCGGGATCCGTTGTCGAGCAGTACTTC. This codes for CASSLGLAGSVVEQYF.

This chain links TRBV7-9 with TRBJ2-5; a possible D gene is TRBD2 (6 bases). V was pared by 1 base and J by 0 bases, with 12 bases between. Germline V gene sequence: CDR1 SEHNR, CDR2 FQNEAQ (reference sequence). The CDR3 is 16 residues long. The CDR3 sequence: CASSLVRGGNQETQYF. The CDR3 bases are TGTGCCAGCAGCTTAGTTCGGGGCGGGAACCAAGAGACCCAGTACTTC.

The gene calls are TRBV11-3 and TRBJ2-7; 7 bases are a match to TRBD1. The CDR3 consists of 15 residues. V dropped 5 bases and J dropped 3; count of bases not matched to a gene: 10. CDR1 and CDR2 (germline): SGHNT, YENEEA. CDR3 sequence reads: CASSEGAGGYYEQYF. Written as DNA, the CDR3 is TGTGCCAGCAGCGAAGGGGCAGGGGGTTACTACGAGCAGTACTTC.

The chain uses TRBV10-2 and TRBJ2-7, with 10 bases that match TRBD2. Looked up from germline, CDR1 is WSHSY and CDR2 is SAAADI. The CDR3 is 14 residues long. Trimming cost V 2 bases and J 2 bases; bases outside gene matches: 0. This CDR3 is CASSETSGTYEQYF. The CDR3 bases are TGCGCCAGCAGTGAGACTAGCGGGACCTACGAGCAGTACTTC.

This chain uses TRBV19 with TRBJ1-1; 7 bases align to TRBD1. The germline V gene has CDR1 LNHDA and CDR2 SQIVND (reference sequence). The V and J ends lost 5 bases and 3 bases, in that order; junction bases with no gene match: 9. The CDR3 totals 15 residues. In nucleotides, the CDR3 is TGTGCCAGTAGTCCCAGACAGGGATGGGACACTGAAGCTTTCTTT. Translation: CASSPRQGWDTEAFF.

This chain uses TRBV10-1 with TRBJ2-7; D gene uncertain. CDR1 and CDR2 from the germline V gene are WNHNN and SYGVQD (reference sequence). CDR3 length: 13 amino acids. Between the trimmed V and J ends, which lost 4 bases and 1 base, there was a span of 8 bases. CDR3 protein: CASSGPRSYEQYF. CDR3 in DNA: TGCGCCAGCAGTGGGCCTCGATCCTACGAGCAGTACTTC.

As concerns this clone: A much larger clone is a single base away; this may be a read error. Other DNA sequences in this sample translate to the same CDR3. The chain combines TRBV18 with TRBJ2-2, with TRBD2 as a possible D gene (5 bases). Germline CDR1 and CDR2: KGHSH and LQKENI. The length of the CDR3 is 14 residues. V was pared by 3 bases and J by 0 bases, with 5 bases between. The CDR3 region is CASSPGANTGELFF. The CDR3 DNA reads TGTGCCAGCTCACCGGGAGCGAACACCGGGGAGCTGTTTTTT.

The chain uses TRBV29-1 and TRBJ1-1, with D possibly being TRBD1 (6 bases). Between the trimmed V and J ends, which lost 1 base and 5 bases, there was a span of 14 bases. Germline CDR1 is SQVTM and CDR2 is ANQGSEA. The CDR3 runs 14 residues. In nucleotides, the CDR3 is TGCAGCGTTGAAGGCTTAGGGGGTACGACTGAAGCTTTCTTT. Its protein product is CSVEGLGGTTEAFF. Based on the CDR3 plus reference TRBV29-1 and TRBJ1-1, the full variable domain is SAVISQKPSRDICQRGTSLTIQCQVDSQVTMMFWYRQQPGQSLTLIATANQGSEATYESGFVIDKFPISRPNLTFSTLTVSNMSPEDSSIYLCSVEGLGGTTEAFFGQGTRLTVV.

This clone was picked up a small number of times. This may come from a read error, since a much larger clone is one base off. The rearrangement links TRBV7-2 to TRBJ1-5; D not certain. Germline CDR1 reads SGHTA; CDR2 reads FQGNSA. The CDR3 extends over 13 amino acids. The CDR3 here is CASSLGPNQPRHF. CDR3 sequence (DNA): TGTGCCAGCAGCTTAGGACCGAATCAGCCCCGGCATTTT.

In the case of this clone: This likely reflects a read error, since a far larger clone is one base away. The chain's CDR3 is CSGGSGKSIQYF. The CDR3 DNA reads as TGCAGCGGGGGGAGTGGCAAAAGCATTCAGTACTTC. The chain carries TRBV29-1 and TRBJ2-4; D tentatively reads TRBD1 or TRBD2 (5 bases each). CDR1 is SQVTM, CDR2 ANQGSEA, per germline. The CDR3 extends over 12 amino acids.

The V gene is TRBV4-2, the J gene TRBJ1-2, with no clear D. The CDR3 extends over 15 amino acids. The V gene lost 1 base and the J gene lost 8 bases, with 17 bases spanning the gap. Germline V CDR1 and CDR2: LGHNA, YNFKEQ. The chain's CDR3 is CASSQVGSGDIGYTF. As DNA, the CDR3 is TGTGCCAGCAGCCAAGTGGGGTCCGGGGATATAGGCTACACCTTC.

The chain couples TRBV9 to TRBJ2-1; D gene unclear. The V end was cut by 0 bases, the J end by 9 bases, with 10 bases between. The CDR3 length is 13 residues. Germline V gives CDR1 SGDLS, CDR2 YYNGEE. DNA of the CDR3: TGTGCCAGCAGCGTAGACGTACTGGGTGAGCAGTTCTTC. Amino acid sequence: CASSVDVLGEQFF.

J is TRBJ1-4 and V is TRBV18; 7 nucleotides agree with TRBD1. Germline lookup yields CDR1 KGHSH and CDR2 LQKENI. V gave up 6 bases and J gave up 8 bases; unmatched junction bases: 3. This CDR3 has 12 amino acids. CDR3 protein: CASSPDREKLFF. The CDR3 DNA follows: TGTGCCAGCTCGCCGGACAGGGAAAAACTGTTTTTT.

This clone showed up just a few times. The chain uses TRBV7-9 and TRBJ1-4; possibly TRBD1 for D (5 bases). CDR1 is SEHNR, CDR2 FQNEAQ, per germline (reference sequence). V was clipped by 5 bases and J by 3 bases, with 10 bases between them. The length of the CDR3 is 14 residues. CDR3 nucleotide sequence: TGTGCCAGCAGCCCGCAGGGACCTAATGAAAAACTGTTTTTT. This translates into CASSPQGPNEKLFF.

The chain employs TRBV4-3 and TRBJ1-3; the D gene is possibly TRBD1 (6 bases). The length of the CDR3 is 17 residues. V lost 2 bases and J lost 0, with 14 bases in between. The V gene's germline CDR1 is LGHNA and CDR2 YSLEER. CDR3 in DNA: TGCGCCAGCAGCCAACACCAGGACAGCTACTCTGGAAACACCATATATTTT. Translated: CASSQHQDSYSGNTIYF.